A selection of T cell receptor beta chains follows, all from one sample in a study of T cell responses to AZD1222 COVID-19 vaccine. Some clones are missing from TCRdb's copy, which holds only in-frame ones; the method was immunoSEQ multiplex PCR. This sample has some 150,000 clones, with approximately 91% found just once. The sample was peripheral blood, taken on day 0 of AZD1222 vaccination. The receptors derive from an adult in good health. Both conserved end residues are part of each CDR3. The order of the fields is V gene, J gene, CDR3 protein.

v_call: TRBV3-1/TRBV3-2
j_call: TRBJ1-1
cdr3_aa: CASSQDGDRTGRNTEAFF

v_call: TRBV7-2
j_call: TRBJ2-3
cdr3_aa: CASSFGTDTQYF

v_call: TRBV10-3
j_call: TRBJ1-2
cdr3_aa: CAISGSDRDDGYTF

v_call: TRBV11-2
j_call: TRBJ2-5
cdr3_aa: CASSDPRAVQETQYF

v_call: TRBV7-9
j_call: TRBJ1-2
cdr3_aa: CASSLNRGNYGYTF

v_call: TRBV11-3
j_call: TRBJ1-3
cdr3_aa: CASSLGQGASGNTIYF

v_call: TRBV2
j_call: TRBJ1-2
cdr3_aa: CASSGDGANYGYTF

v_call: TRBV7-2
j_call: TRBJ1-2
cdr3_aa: CASSRQGSYGYTF

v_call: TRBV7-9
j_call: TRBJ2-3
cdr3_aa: CASSPRGGSTDTQYF

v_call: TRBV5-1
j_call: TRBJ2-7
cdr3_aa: CASSLGGLAGVYEQYF

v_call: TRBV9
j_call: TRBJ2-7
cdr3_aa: CASSVGERVSTYEQYF

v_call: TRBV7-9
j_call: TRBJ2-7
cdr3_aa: CASSPPARWSYEQYF

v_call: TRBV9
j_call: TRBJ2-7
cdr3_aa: CASSVGGQGILYEQYF

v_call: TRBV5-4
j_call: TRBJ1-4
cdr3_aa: CASSALQGGNEKLFF

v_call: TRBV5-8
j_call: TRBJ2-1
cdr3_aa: CASSLDGTRAVYEQFF

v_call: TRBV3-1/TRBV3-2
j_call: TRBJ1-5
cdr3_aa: CASSQDRNSNQPQHF

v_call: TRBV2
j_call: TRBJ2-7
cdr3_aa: CARSLAGESSYEQYF

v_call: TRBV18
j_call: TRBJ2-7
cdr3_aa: CASSPTASYEQYF

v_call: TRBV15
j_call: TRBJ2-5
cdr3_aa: CATSRDAGGPETQYF

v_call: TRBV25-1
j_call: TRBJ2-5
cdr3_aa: CASSESGPGETQYF

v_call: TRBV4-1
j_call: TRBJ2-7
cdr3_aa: CASSQDSEQYF

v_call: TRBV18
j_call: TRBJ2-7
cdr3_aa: CASSRTGGLSEQYF

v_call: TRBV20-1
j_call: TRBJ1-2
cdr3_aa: CSASPIEGQGGDGGYTF

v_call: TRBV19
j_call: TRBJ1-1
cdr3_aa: CASSIGQRNTEAFF

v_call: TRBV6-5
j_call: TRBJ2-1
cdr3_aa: CASRNDREGRDEQFF

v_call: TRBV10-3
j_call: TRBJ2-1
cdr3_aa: CAISESDAASYNEQFF

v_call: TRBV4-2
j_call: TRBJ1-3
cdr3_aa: CASSQEVRGRDTIYF

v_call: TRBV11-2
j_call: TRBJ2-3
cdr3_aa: CASSLGGGPTDTQYF

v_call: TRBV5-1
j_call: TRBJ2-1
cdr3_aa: CASSWGLAGGWYNEQFF

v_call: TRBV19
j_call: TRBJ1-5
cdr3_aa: CASCYRDRGNQPQHF

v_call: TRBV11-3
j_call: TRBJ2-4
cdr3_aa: CASSSTENIQYF

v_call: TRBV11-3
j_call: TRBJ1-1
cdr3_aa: CASSLDRGHTEAFF

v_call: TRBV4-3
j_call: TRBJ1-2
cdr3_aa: CASSQDSRSYGYTF

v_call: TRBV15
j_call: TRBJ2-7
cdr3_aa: CATSRVTGADEQYF

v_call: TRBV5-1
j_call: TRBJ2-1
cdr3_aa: CASSFGDLAGVGPYNEQFF

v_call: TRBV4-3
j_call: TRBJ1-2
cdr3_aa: CASSHRPVLGGYTF

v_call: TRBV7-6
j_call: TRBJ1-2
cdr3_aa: CASSSQGNYGYTF